Listed here is a single T cell receptor (beta chain). Here the CDR3 omits its conserved ending phenylalanine or tryptophan, so a read error is the likely source. Bulk tumor genomic DNA served as template, at 600 ng per sample. During surgery, each primary tumor gave multiple biopsies spaced as far apart as possible. The patients were newly diagnosed with non-small cell lung cancer, had not been treated, and had curative surgery. The TCR beta CDR3 region was amplified by multiplex PCR employing 32 V and 13 J primers. TCRdb recomputed calls from the multiplex PCR reads with MiXCR, one row per CDR3 protein. The sample includes over 9,500 distinct CDR3 sequences, under 25% of them seen just once. This sample was taken from a study of immune heterogeneity within non-small cell lung tumors. In germline, CDR1 is MNHEY, CDR2 SMNVEV (reference sequence). The CDR3 has 14 amino acids. V was clipped by 6 bases and J by 1 base, with 12 bases between them.

This chain joins TRBV27 and TRBJ1-1, with D possibly TRBD1 on 6 matching bases. The receptor's source is a man aged 60-69 years with non-small cell lung cancer. The sequencing input was lung tumor tissue. The CDR3 protein is CASRPQGSNTEAFL. CDR3 coding DNA: TGTGCCAGCAGGCCCCAGGGGTCGAACACTGAAGCTTTCTTA.